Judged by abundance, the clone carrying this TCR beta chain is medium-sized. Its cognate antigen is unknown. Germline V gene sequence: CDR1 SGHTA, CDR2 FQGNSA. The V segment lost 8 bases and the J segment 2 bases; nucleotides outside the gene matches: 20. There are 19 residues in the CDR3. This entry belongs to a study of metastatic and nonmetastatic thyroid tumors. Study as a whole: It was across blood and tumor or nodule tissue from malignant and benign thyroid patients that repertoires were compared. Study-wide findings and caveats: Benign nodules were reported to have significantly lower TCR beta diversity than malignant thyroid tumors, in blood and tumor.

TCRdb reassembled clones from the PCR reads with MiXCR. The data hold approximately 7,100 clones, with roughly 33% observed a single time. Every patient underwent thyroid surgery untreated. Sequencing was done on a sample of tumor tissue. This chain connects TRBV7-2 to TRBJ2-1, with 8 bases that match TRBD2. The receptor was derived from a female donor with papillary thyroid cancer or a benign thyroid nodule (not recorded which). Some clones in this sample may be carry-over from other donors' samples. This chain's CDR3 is CASSGAGWIPTSAYNEQFF. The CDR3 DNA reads TGTGCCAGCTCGGGGGCAGGGTGGATACCGACTAGCGCCTACAATGAGCAGTTCTTC. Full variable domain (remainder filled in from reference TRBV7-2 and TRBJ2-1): GAGVSQSPSNKVTEKGKDVELRCDPISGHTALYWYRQSLGQGLEFLIYFQGNSAPDKSGLPSDRFSAERTGGSVSTLTIQRTQQEDSAVYLCASSGAGWIPTSAYNEQFFGPGTRLTVL.